This T cell receptor (beta chain) is from a study of blood T cell repertoires in COVID-19. Study summary: Acute-phase and convalescent COVID-19 samples originated in the United States, Italy and Spain. Sources were T cells, B-cell-depleted T cells, or PBMCs; the material itself was cDNA or gDNA.

For recovered donors of Cohort 3, there were two negative PCRs, clearance, or symptom resolution. The repertoire was sequenced with immunoSEQ multiplex PCR; TCRdb's copy has only in-frame clones and lacks some. The sample lists around 180,000 clones; less than 85% were seen once. Trimming at V came to 6 bases and at J to 6 bases, leaving 1 base not matched to a gene. CDR3 size: 13 residues. Germline CDR1 and CDR2: ENHRY and SYGVKD. Sequencing was performed on PBMCs or T cells enriched from blood (not recorded which). The TCR was taken from a man over 45 who had recovered from COVID-19. The chain links TRBV10-3 to TRBJ2-1; 11 nucleotides align to TRBD1. CDR3 residues: CAISGTGGNEQFF. In DNA form, the CDR3 reads TGTGCCATCAGCGGGACAGGGGGCAATGAGCAGTTCTTC.